These 14 T cell receptor beta chains share one sample of origin, sequenced in a study of CD8+ T cells in alopecia areata (dated by TCRdb to between 2017 and 2018). Read against the paper, the sample's time point label means: baseline before oral tofacitinib. The library was made by the immunoSEQ multiplex PCR assay. To provide template for TCR sequencing, every sample had RNA extracted and reverse transcribed into cDNA. The immuneACCESS repertoire file appears here via TCRdb, limited to in-frame rearrangements. These files lack a portion of the clones; in checked studies, under half of the deficit traces to unresolved V genes, and the cause of the others is not known. Present in this sample are about 190,000 clones, approximately 59% of which were seen just once. The top ten hold roughly 14% of the sample. The sample consisted of CD4+ T cells sorted from blood, taken at week 0. These receptors were obtained from a human donor with alopecia areata.

V gene TRBV6-6 combines with J gene TRBJ1-2, with 8 bases identical to TRBD1. Germline V gives CDR1 MNHNY, CDR2 SVGAGI (reference sequence). This CDR3 region has 15 residues. The ends lost 4 bases at V and 0 bases at J; junction bases unmatched: 4. CDR3 in DNA: TGTGCCAGCAGTTCAGGGACAGGAGCTAACTATGGCTACACCTTC. The encoded protein is CASSSGTGANYGYTF.

This clone appeared once. V is TRBV7-2 and J is TRBJ1-2; D is possibly TRBD1 (5 bases). The CDR3 is 14 residues long. Trimming pared 1 base from V and 0 bases from J, leaving 6 bases between. CDR1 and CDR2 from the germline V gene are SGHTA and FQGNSA. The CDR3 region has the DNA TGTGCCAGCAGCTTAGAGGGGTCTAACTATGGCTACACCTTC. It encodes CASSLEGSNYGYTF.

This clone was observed a few times. The chain's CDR3 is CATSRGGGGNQPQHF. CDR3 coding DNA: TGTGCCACCAGCAGGGGAGGAGGGGGAAATCAGCCCCAGCATTTT. The chain couples TRBV15 to TRBJ1-5; TRBD1 is a possible D gene (6 bases). CDR1 and CDR2 (germline): LNHNV, YYDKDF (reference sequence). With 3 bases removed from V and 4 bases from J, the gap between germline ends came to 13 bases. The CDR3 consists of 15 residues.

The V and J genes are TRBV6-5 and TRBJ1-6, with TRBD1 matching over 9 bases. This CDR3 has 14 amino acids. Germline V gene lookup returns CDR1 MNHEY and CDR2 SVGAGI. V was clipped by 2 bases and J by 9 bases; unmatched bases: 2. In nucleotides, the CDR3 is TGTGCCAGCAGTTACACAGGGGGCGTTTCACCCCTCCACTTT. It is translated as CASSYTGGVSPLHF.

The CDR3 region has the DNA TGCGCCAGCAGCTTGCGGCGGAGATCCTACGAGCAGTACTTC. This sequence encodes CASSLRRRSYEQYF. This chain connects TRBV5-1 to TRBJ2-7; unclear D gene. V lost 1 base and J 1 base, leaving 9 bases between the germline ends. The CDR3 extends over 14 amino acids. Germline V gene data show CDR1 as SGHRS and CDR2 as YFSETQ.

The genes are TRBV2 and TRBJ1-2; TRBD1 matches 7 bases. Germline V gene lookup returns CDR1 SNHLY and CDR2 FYNNEI. The CDR3 has 13 residues. After removal of 2 bases from V and 4 bases from J, the junction contained 1 base not matched to a gene. Written as DNA, the CDR3 is TGTGCCAGCAGTGAATCAGGGGGCTATGGCTACACCTTC. Protein product: CASSESGGYGYTF. Variable domain in full (rest from reference TRBV2 and TRBJ1-2): EPEVTQTPSHQVTQMGQEVILRCVPISNHLYFYWYRQILGQKVEFLVSFYNNEISEKSEIFDDQFSVERPDGSNFTLKIRSTKLEDSAMYFCASSESGGYGYTFGSGTRLTVV.

This chain uses TRBV10-3 with TRBJ2-1, with 7 bases matching TRBD1. The length of the CDR3 is 13 residues. Germline loops: CDR1 ENHRY, CDR2 SYGVKD. Unmatched junction bases numbered 8, after V lost 10 bases and J lost 5 bases. The CDR3 region is CATSGTEDNEQFF. CDR3 in DNA: TGTGCCACCTCCGGGACAGAGGACAATGAGCAGTTCTTC.

CDR3 region: CASGRETQYF. CDR3 sequence (DNA): TGTGCCAGTGGGAGGGAGACCCAGTACTTC. This rearrangement joins TRBV6-5 to TRBJ2-5, with D maybe TRBD2 (6 bases). CDR3 length: 10 residues. Trimming removed 9 bases at V and 5 bases at J, with 7 bases between. From germline, CDR1 is MNHEY and CDR2 SVGAGI.

The rearrangement links TRBV18 to TRBJ1-5; D unresolved. This CDR3 comprises 15 residues. The V and J ends lost 3 bases and 1 base respectively, with 10 bases between them. The germline V gene encodes CDR1 KGHSH and CDR2 LQKENI. The DNA of the CDR3 is TGTGCCAGCTCACCTTCCCGGGGAAGCAATCAGCCCCAGCATTTT. Translation gives CASSPSRGSNQPQHF. Complete variable domain (other parts from reference TRBV18 and TRBJ1-5): NAGVMQNPRHLVRRRGQEARLRCSPMKGHSHVYWYRQLPEEGLKFMVYLQKENIIDESGMPKERFSAEFPKEGPSILRIQQVVRGDSAAYFCASSPSRGSNQPQHFGDGTRLSIL.

V and J are TRBV9 and TRBJ1-2, with D possibly being TRBD1 (6 bases). The CDR3 contains 11 residues. V lost 7 bases and J 6 bases, leaving 10 bases between the germline ends. Germline V gives CDR1 SGDLS, CDR2 YYNGEE. CDR3 amino acids: CASFQGNGYTF. The CDR3 nucleotides are TGTGCCAGCTTCCAGGGGAATGGCTACACCTTC.

The V call is TRBV29-1, the J call TRBJ2-7; 7 bases align to TRBD1. Germline trimming cut 6 bases from V and 11 bases from J; bases unmatched to any gene: 13. The CDR3 sequence is 12 residues long. Per the germline V gene, CDR1 is SQVTM and CDR2 is ANQGSEA. The CDR3 here is CSVGTRTGYEYF. For the CDR3, the DNA is TGCAGCGTGGGCACCCGGACAGGATACGAGTACTTC.

This clone was recorded once. V gene TRBV4-1 combines with J gene TRBJ1-1; D might be TRBD1 (5 bases). Germline CDR1 is MGHRA and CDR2 is YSYEKL. V was trimmed by 1 base and J by 1 base, leaving 10 bases between them. The CDR3 consists of 15 residues. CDR3: CASSQVPGGNTEAFF. The DNA for the CDR3 is TGCGCCAGCAGCCAAGTCCCGGGGGGGAACACTGAAGCTTTCTTT.

This sequence joins TRBV6-1 and TRBJ1-2, with D maybe TRBD1 (6 bases). The V gene lost 3 bases and the J gene lost 4 bases, with 12 bases spanning the gap. The CDR3 is made up of 14 amino acids. CDR1 is MNHNS, CDR2 SASEGT, per germline. The CDR3 loop reads CASSENRVPYGYTF. CDR3 in DNA: TGTGCCAGCAGTGAGAACAGGGTCCCCTATGGCTACACCTTC.

The rearrangement uses TRBV30 and TRBJ2-7, with 8 bases identical to TRBD1. The CDR3 is 14 amino acids. Per the germline V gene, CDR1 is GTSNPN and CDR2 is SVGIG (reference sequence). The trim removed 0 bases at V and 3 bases at J, leaving 4 bases unmatched. DNA for the CDR3: TGTGCCTGGAGTGTATGGGGACAGGTCTACGAGCAGTACTTC. This codes for CAWSVWGQVYEQYF. Supplemented by reference TRBV30 and TRBJ2-7, the full variable domain reads SQTIHQWPATLVQPVGSPLSLECTVEGTSNPNLYWYRQAAGRGLQLLFYSVGIGQISSEVPQNLSASRPQDRQFILSSKKLLLSDSGFYLCAWSVWGQVYEQYFGPGTRLTVT.